The 24 T cell receptor beta chains reported below all come from one sample, sequenced in a study of spatial heterogeneity in lung cancer. TCRdb re-called the 5' RACE reads through MiXCR, storing one row per CDR3 protein. The sample lists under 20,000 distinct CDR3 sequences; over 8.5% were seen once. Time point: blood at routine non-recurrence follow-up after resection. The sample was PBMCs, taken at follow-up. Source of these receptors: a male donor with early-stage non-small cell lung cancer.

In this sample, this clonotype turned up many times. As DNA, the CDR3 is TGTGCCAGCAGTTTAGGTTGGATGGAGACCCAGTACTTC. Translating gives CASSLGWMETQYF. The gene calls are TRBV28 and TRBJ2-5; D ambiguous. Germline values: CDR1 MDHEN, CDR2 SYDVKM. Trimming left V 2 bases short and J 5 bases short, with 9 bases between. The CDR3 loop spans 13 amino acids.

The chain has TRBV2 and TRBJ2-1; 9 bases map to TRBD1. The CDR3 totals 15 residues. Germline V CDR1 and CDR2: SNHLY, FYNNEI. J gave up 1 base and V 3 bases, and 1 base lay outside the gene matches. The DNA of the CDR3 is TGTGCCAGCAGTGAGGACAGGGGATCCTACAATGAGCAGTTCTTC. It codes for CASSEDRGSYNEQFF.

About this clonotype: Being one base from a much bigger clone, this may be a read error. The V and J genes are TRBV30 and TRBJ2-7; 7 bases fit TRBD1. CDR1 and CDR2 from the germline V gene are GTSNPN and SVGIG (reference sequence). The CDR3 length is 15 residues. V shed 2 bases, J shed 4 bases, and the junction held 11 bases outside the gene matches. Here the CDR3 reads CAWSKGTVGLYEQYF. As DNA, the CDR3 is TGTGCCTGGAGTAAAGGGACAGTGGGCCTTTACGAGCAGTACTTC.

This clonotype was counted ten times or more. This chain uses TRBV25-1 with TRBJ1-4, with 7 bases matching TRBD1. Germline CDR1 and CDR2: MGHDK and SYGVNS. The CDR3 is made up of 13 amino acids. V shed 8 bases and J 5 bases; nucleotides not matched to a gene: 5. CDR3 in DNA: TGTGCCAGCGGACAGGAGACAAATGAAAAACTGTTTTTT. Protein: CASGQETNEKLFF.

This clonotype showed up just a few times. This rearrangement joins TRBV28 to TRBJ2-1, with 8 bases aligning to TRBD2. The length of the CDR3 is 19 residues. Germline assignment: CDR1 MDHEN and CDR2 SYDVKM. The V gene end was trimmed by 1 base and the J gene end by 8 bases; junction bases not matched to a gene: 19. In DNA, the CDR3 is TGTGCCAGCAGTTTATCGGGACAATTCTGGTTAGCGGGGTCGGATGAGCAGTTCTTC. Residues: CASSLSGQFWLAGSDEQFF.

At least ten counts were recorded for this clonotype. This chain joins TRBV30 and TRBJ2-3, with 8 positions matching TRBD1. V dropped 2 bases and J dropped 4; count of bases not matched to a gene: 11. The CDR3 loop spans 16 amino acids. The germline CDR1 and CDR2 sequences are GTSNPN and SVGIG (reference sequence). The CDR3 region is CAWSPWTGFYSDTQYF. DNA for the CDR3: TGTGCCTGGAGTCCGTGGACAGGGTTTTATTCAGATACGCAGTATTTT.

This clonotype has at least ten counts. CDR3 loop: CASSEIMTLGDEQYF. In DNA, the CDR3 is TGTGCCAGCAGTGAAATTATGACCCTTGGCGACGAGCAGTACTTC. The chain uses TRBV6-1 and TRBJ2-7, with D unresolved. Germline V gene lookup returns CDR1 MNHNS and CDR2 SASEGT. Trimming cost V 2 bases and J 5 bases, with 16 bases left between them. CDR3 length equals 15 residues.

This clonotype showed up many times. The chain couples TRBV29-1 to TRBJ1-2; D is possibly TRBD1 (5 bases). The V gene lost 2 bases and the J gene lost 2 bases, with 12 bases spanning the gap. Germline V CDR1 and CDR2: SQVTM, ANQGSEA. CDR3 length: 14 amino acids. DNA for the CDR3: TGCAGCGTTGAACCTCCGACAGAAAACTATGGCTACACCTTC. Translating gives CSVEPPTENYGYTF.

This clonotype appeared many times. The CDR3 bases are TGTGCCAGTAGTATAGCTTCGGGGGCTAGCGGGGGCCAGTATTTT. This sequence encodes CASSIASGASGGQYF. V is TRBV19 and J is TRBJ2-3, with 10 bases identical to TRBD2. Germline assignment: CDR1 LNHDA and CDR2 SQIVND (reference sequence). V lost 1 base and J lost 12; bases outside the gene matches: 10. This CDR3 is 15 amino acids long.

This chain connects TRBV29-1 to TRBJ2-1; 10 nucleotides line up with TRBD1. Germline V gene lookup returns CDR1 SQVTM and CDR2 ANQGSEA. V dropped 0 bases and J dropped 2; count of bases not matched to a gene: 4. CDR3 length equals 16 residues. CDR3 protein: CSVEDSDRGAYNEQFF. DNA for the CDR3: TGCAGCGTTGAAGATTCGGACAGGGGGGCCTACAATGAGCAGTTCTTC.

This clonotype was recorded only once. A read error may explain this, as a much larger clone is one base away. Without the conserved terminal phenylalanine or tryptophan, this CDR3 likely stems from a read error. The V gene is TRBV7-2, the J gene TRBJ1-6, with D tentatively TRBD1 (5 bases). The V end lost 5 bases, the J end lost 13 bases, and 18 bases lay between the germline ends. Per the germline V gene, CDR1 is SGHTA and CDR2 is FQGNSA. This CDR3 contains 14 residues. The CDR3 sequence: CASSPPRGVFPLHS. The CDR3 DNA reads TGTGCCAGCAGCCCGCCTAGAGGGGTATTTCCCCTCCACTCT.

The chain is built from TRBV9 and TRBJ2-1; maybe TRBD2 (6 bases). Germline V gives CDR1 SGDLS, CDR2 YYNGEE. This CDR3 is built from 17 residues. V was trimmed by 0 bases and J by 1 base, leaving 14 bases between them. In DNA form, the CDR3 reads TGTGCCAGCAGCGTAGGGGGCGGGGCTACTTCCTACAATGAGCAGTTCTTC. This gives the protein CASSVGGGATSYNEQFF.

The V call is TRBV27, the J call TRBJ2-5; unclear D gene. From germline, CDR1 is MNHEY and CDR2 SMNVEV (reference sequence). V was clipped by 5 bases and J by 4 bases, with 20 bases between them. The CDR3 covers 16 residues. CDR3 region: CASSPTPEGFVETQYF. CDR3 nucleotides: TGTGCCAGCAGTCCCACCCCCGAAGGTTTTGTAGAGACCCAGTACTTC.

This clonotype was detected ten times or more. The V and J genes are TRBV11-2 and TRBJ2-7; no clear D. The CDR3 extends over 15 amino acids. From germline, CDR1 is SGHAT and CDR2 FQNNGV. V lost 0 bases, J lost 2 bases, and 11 bases lay in between. CDR3 nucleotide sequence: TGTGCCAGCAGCTTAGATGGAACGGATACCTACGAGCAGTACTTC. Translated: CASSLDGTDTYEQYF.

This chain joins TRBV2 and TRBJ2-2; TRBD2 aligns across 8 bases. This CDR3 contains 16 residues. The germline gives CDR1 SNHLY, CDR2 FYNNEI. Trimming took 7 bases from V and 4 from J; bases not matched to a gene: 11. This CDR3 reads CASKISGNPGTGELFF. CDR3 nucleotides: TGTGCCAGCAAGATTAGCGGGAACCCCGGCACCGGGGAGCTGTTTTTT.

In its sample, this clonotype was seen many times. In DNA form, the CDR3 reads TGTGCCAGCAGTGGTGGACAGAGCAATCAGCCCCAGCATTTT. It specifies CASSGGQSNQPQHF. The J gene is TRBJ1-5, the V gene TRBV2; perhaps TRBD1 as D (6 bases). The CDR3 is 14 residues long. Germline-derived CDR1 and CDR2 are SNHLY and FYNNEI. V lost 4 bases and J lost 1, with 8 bases in between. Using reference TRBV2 and TRBJ1-5 for the parts outside the CDR3, the full variable domain is EPEVTQTPSHQVTQMGQEVILRCVPISNHLYFYWYRQILGQKVEFLVSFYNNEISEKSEIFDDQFSVERPDGSNFTLKIRSTKLEDSAMYFCASSGGQSNQPQHFGDGTRLSIL.

The chain recombines TRBV5-4 with TRBJ2-7; unclear D gene. V gave up 0 bases and J gave up 1 base, with 2 bases separating them. Germline loops: CDR1 SGHNT, CDR2 YYREEE (reference sequence). The CDR3 runs to 12 residues. DNA for the CDR3: TGTGCCAGCAGCTTGGAGTCCTACGAGCAGTACTTC. Protein: CASSLESYEQYF.

By its share, this clonotype is medium-sized. This rearrangement joins TRBV3-1 to TRBJ2-2, with 13 bases fitting TRBD2. The J segment lost 1 base and the V segment lost 3 bases, leaving 14 bases of the junction unmatched. Looked up from germline, CDR1 is LGHDT and CDR2 is YNNKEL (reference sequence). This CDR3 is built from 21 residues. As DNA, the CDR3 is TGTGCCAGCAGCCAGCTATTTTCGGGACTAGCGGGACACGAGAACACCGGGGAGCTGTTTTTT. Its translation: CASSQLFSGLAGHENTGELFF. Full variable domain (outside the CDR3, taken from reference TRBV3-1 and TRBJ2-2): DTAVSQTPKYLVTQMGNDKSIKCEQNLGHDTMYWYKQDSKKFLKIMFSYNNKELIINETVPNRFSPKSPDKAHLNLHINSLELGDSAVYFCASSQLFSGLAGHENTGELFFGEGSRLTVL.

This clonotype was recorded a few times. The chain combines TRBV30 with TRBJ1-3; weak D call: TRBD1 (5 bases). The V gene lost 0 bases and the J gene lost 2 bases, with 8 bases spanning the gap. The CDR3 sequence is 14 residues long. Germline-derived CDR1 and CDR2 are GTSNPN and SVGIG (reference sequence). CDR3 residues: CAWSVGGTGNTIYF. CDR3 in DNA: TGTGCCTGGAGTGTCGGGGGTACTGGAAACACCATATATTTT.

As regards this clonotype: The germline gene is not matched at one end of the junction; a read error may be the cause. The chain joins TRBV3-1 to TRBJ1-2; TRBD1 matches 7 bases. The CDR3 has 15 amino acids. From germline, CDR1 is LGHDT and CDR2 YNNKEL (reference sequence). CDR3 protein: CPSSQDVGTERGYTF. The CDR3 bases are TGTCCCAGCAGCCAAGATGTCGGGACAGAAAGGGGCTACACCTTC.

This clonotype turned up a few times. The CDR3 region is CASSEDLNSPLHF. CDR3 DNA: TGTGCCAGCAGTGAGGACCTTAATTCACCCCTCCACTTT. The chain recombines TRBV2 with TRBJ1-6; D not certain. The CDR3 length is 13 residues. V was cut by 3 bases and J by 6 bases, with 6 bases left in between. Per germline, CDR1 SNHLY and CDR2 FYNNEI. Complete variable domain (other parts from reference TRBV2 and TRBJ1-6): EPEVTQTPSHQVTQMGQEVILRCVPISNHLYFYWYRQILGQKVEFLVSFYNNEISEKSEIFDDQFSVERPDGSNFTLKIRSTKLEDSAMYFCASSEDLNSPLHFGNGTRLTVT.

Ten or more counts support this clonotype. The gene calls are TRBV2 and TRBJ2-7; possibly TRBD2 for D (5 bases). The germline gives CDR1 SNHLY, CDR2 FYNNEI. This CDR3 has 13 amino acids. Trimming left V 3 bases short and J 1 base short, with 7 bases between. The DNA for the CDR3 is TGTGCCAGCAGTGAGGGCGGGTCCTACGAGCAGTACTTC. It specifies CASSEGGSYEQYF.

As regards this clonotype: The junction shows a germline mismatch at one end, possibly a read error. CDR3 DNA sequence: TGCAGCGTTGTCAGGGGCGGAGGCACTGAAGTTTTCTTT. It encodes CSVVRGGGTEVFF. The V and J genes are TRBV29-1 and TRBJ1-1, with D perhaps matching TRBD1 (6 bases). The CDR3 loop spans 13 amino acids. Germline V gives CDR1 SQVTM, CDR2 ANQGSEA.

This clonotype was found many times. The chain carries TRBV5-1 and TRBJ2-7, with 8 bases lining up with TRBD2. J lost 3 bases, V lost 1 base, and 6 bases had no gene match. There are 15 residues in the CDR3. Germline CDR1 reads SGHRS; CDR2 reads YFSETQ. The CDR3 DNA is TGCGCCAGCAGCTTGAGGAGCGGGAGCCTCTACGAGCAGTACTTC. This codes for CASSLRSGSLYEQYF.